This T cell receptor beta chain was sequenced in a study of shared clonotypes between healthy human individuals. V lost 2 bases and J 10 bases, leaving 8 bases between the germline ends. The CDR3 is 10 amino acids. The germline V gene encodes CDR1 DFQATT and CDR2 SNEGSKA (reference sequence). Repertoires were generated with immunoSEQ multiplex PCR, while TCRdb's copy carries only in-frame clones and drops some. The table records about 2.1 million clones, 80% to 95% of them present only once. As defined, naive CD8 cells were CD45RO-negative and positively selected for CCR7, with terminally differentiated effector memory CD45RA+ cells excluded.

This sequence joins TRBV20-1 and TRBJ1-1; D is unresolved. This TCR was recovered from a man aged 18 to 29 in good health. Some clones in this sample may be carry-over from other donors' samples. Sequenced sample: naive CD8+ T cells from PBMCs. CDR3 residues: CSARQMAAFF. The CDR3 DNA reads as TGCAGTGCTAGACAGATGGCAGCTTTCTTT.